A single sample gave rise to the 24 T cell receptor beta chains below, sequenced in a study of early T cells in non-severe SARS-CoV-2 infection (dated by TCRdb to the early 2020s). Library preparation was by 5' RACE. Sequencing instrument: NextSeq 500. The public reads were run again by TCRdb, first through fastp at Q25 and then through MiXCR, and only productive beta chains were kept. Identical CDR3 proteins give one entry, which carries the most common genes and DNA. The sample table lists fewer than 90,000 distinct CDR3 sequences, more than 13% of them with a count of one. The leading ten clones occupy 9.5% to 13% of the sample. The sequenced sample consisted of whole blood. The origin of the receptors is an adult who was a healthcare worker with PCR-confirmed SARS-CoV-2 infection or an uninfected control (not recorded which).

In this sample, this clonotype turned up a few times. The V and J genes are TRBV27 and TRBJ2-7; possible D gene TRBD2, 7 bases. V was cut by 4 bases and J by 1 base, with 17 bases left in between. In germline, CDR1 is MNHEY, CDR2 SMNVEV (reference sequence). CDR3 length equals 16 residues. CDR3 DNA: TGTGCCAGCAGTTCCCGGGGGGCAGGCCTATCCTACGAGCAGTACTTC. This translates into CASSSRGAGLSYEQYF.

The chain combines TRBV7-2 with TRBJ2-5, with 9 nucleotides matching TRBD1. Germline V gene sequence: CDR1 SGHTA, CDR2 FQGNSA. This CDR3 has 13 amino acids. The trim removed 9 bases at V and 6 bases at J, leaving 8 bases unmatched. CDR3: CASSGTGRKTQYF. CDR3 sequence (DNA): TGTGCCAGTTCCGGGACAGGGAGAAAGACCCAGTACTTC.

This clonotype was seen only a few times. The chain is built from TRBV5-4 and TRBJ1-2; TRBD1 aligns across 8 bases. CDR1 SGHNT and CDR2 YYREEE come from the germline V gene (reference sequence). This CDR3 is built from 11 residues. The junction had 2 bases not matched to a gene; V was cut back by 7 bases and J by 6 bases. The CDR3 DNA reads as TGTGCCAGCCTGGACAGGGATGGCTACACCTTC. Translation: CASLDRDGYTF.

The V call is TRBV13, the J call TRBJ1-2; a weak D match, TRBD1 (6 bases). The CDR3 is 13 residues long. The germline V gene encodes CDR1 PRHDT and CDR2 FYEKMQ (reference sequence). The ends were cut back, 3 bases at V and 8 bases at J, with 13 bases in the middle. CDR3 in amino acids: CASSFRGQEGYTF. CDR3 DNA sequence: TGTGCCAGCAGCTTCAGGGGTCAGGAAGGCTACACCTTC.

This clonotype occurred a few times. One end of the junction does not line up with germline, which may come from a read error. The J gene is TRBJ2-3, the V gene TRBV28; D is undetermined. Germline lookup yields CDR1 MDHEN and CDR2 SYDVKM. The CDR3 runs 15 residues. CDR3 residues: CASSLPLLSRDTQYF. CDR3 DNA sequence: TGTGCCAGCAGTTTACCCCTCCTGAGCAGAGATACGCAGTATTTT.

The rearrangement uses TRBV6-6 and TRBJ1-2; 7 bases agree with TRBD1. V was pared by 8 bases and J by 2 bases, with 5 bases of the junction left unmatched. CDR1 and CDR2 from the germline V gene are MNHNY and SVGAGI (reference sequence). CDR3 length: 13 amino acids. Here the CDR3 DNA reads TGTGCCAGCCAAGGGACAGCGAACTATGGCTACACCTTC. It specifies CASQGTANYGYTF.

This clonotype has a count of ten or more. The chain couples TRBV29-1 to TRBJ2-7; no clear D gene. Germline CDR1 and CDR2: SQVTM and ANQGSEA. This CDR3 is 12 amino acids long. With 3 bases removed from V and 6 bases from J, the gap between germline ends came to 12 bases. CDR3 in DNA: TGCAGCGTTGATATGTCGCGTGGCGAGCAGTACTTC. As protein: CSVDMSRGEQYF.

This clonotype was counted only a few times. CDR3 residues: CASSHLWEGTEQYF. The CDR3 DNA follows: TGTGCCAGCAGCCATCTTTGGGAAGGGACCGAGCAGTACTTC. The chain joins TRBV28 to TRBJ2-7, with D possibly called TRBD1 or TRBD2 (5 bases each). Germline loops: CDR1 MDHEN, CDR2 SYDVKM. V lost 6 bases to trimming and J lost 6 bases, with 18 bases between them. The CDR3 has 14 residues.

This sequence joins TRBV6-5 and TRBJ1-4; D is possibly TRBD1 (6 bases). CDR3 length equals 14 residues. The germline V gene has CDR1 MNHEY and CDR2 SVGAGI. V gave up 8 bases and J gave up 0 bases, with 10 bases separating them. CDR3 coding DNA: TGTGCCAGCGGGGGGCGAACAACTAATGAAAAACTGTTTTTT. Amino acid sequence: CASGGRTTNEKLFF.

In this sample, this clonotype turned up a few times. The CDR3 protein is CASTMKGIQYF. CDR3 nucleotides: TGTGCCAGCACTATGAAGGGCATTCAGTACTTC. V usage is TRBV2 and J usage is TRBJ2-4, with D unresolved. V was pared by 7 bases and J by 9 bases, with 10 bases between. From germline, CDR1 is SNHLY and CDR2 FYNNEI. This CDR3 comprises 11 residues.

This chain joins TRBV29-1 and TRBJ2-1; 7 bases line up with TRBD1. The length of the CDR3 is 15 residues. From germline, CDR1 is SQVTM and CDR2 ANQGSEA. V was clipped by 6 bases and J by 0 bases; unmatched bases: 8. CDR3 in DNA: TGCAGCGTGGACAAGACAGGGAGCTCCTACAATGAGCAGTTCTTC. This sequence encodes CSVDKTGSSYNEQFF.

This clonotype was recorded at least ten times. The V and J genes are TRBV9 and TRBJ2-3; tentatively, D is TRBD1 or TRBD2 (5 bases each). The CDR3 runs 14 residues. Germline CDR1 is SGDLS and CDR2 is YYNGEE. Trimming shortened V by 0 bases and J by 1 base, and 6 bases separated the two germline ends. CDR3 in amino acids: CASSVAGRTDTQYF. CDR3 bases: TGTGCCAGCAGCGTAGCGGGGCGCACAGATACGCAGTATTTT.

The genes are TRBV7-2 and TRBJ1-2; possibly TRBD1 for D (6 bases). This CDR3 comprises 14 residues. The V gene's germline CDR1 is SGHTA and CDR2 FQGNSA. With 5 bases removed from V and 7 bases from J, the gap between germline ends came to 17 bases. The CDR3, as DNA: TGTGCCAGCAGCGGGACAATTGCTATGTTTGGCTACACCTTC. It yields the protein CASSGTIAMFGYTF.

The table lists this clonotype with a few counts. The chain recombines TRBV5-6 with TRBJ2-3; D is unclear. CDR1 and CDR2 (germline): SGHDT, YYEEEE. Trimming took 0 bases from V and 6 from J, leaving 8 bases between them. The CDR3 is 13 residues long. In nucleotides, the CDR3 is TGTGCCAGCAGCTTGGGATTGAGGGATACGCAGTATTTT. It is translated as CASSLGLRDTQYF.

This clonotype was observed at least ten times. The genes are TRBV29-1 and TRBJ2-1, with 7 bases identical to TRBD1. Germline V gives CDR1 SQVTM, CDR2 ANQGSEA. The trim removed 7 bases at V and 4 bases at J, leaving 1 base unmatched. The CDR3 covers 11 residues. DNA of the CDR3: TGCAGCGCGACAGGGTACAATGAGCAGTTCTTC. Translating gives CSATGYNEQFF.

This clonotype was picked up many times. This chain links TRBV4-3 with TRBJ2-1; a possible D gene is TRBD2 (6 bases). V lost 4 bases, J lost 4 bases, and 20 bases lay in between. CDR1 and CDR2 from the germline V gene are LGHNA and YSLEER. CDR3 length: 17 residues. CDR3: CASSPGVLGNGYNEQFF. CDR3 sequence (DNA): TGCGCCAGCAGCCCGGGGGTACTAGGCAATGGTTACAATGAGCAGTTCTTC.

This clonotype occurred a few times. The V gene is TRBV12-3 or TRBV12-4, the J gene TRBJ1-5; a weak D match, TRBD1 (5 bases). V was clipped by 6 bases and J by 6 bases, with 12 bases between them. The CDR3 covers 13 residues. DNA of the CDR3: TGTGCCAGCAGCCAGGGTGAGTCTCAGCCCCAGCATTTT. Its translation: CASSQGESQPQHF.

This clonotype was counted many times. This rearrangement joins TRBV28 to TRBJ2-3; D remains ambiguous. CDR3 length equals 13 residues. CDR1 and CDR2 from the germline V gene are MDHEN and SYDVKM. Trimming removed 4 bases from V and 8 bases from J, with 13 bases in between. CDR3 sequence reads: CASSSLFPGTQYF. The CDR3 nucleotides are TGTGCCAGCAGTTCCCTATTCCCGGGTACGCAGTATTTT.

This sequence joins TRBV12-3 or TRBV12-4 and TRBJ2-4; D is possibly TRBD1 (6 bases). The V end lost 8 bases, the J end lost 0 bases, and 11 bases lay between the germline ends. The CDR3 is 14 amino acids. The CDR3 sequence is CASGRDIAKNIQYF. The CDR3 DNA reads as TGTGCCAGCGGACGGGACATAGCCAAAAACATTCAGTACTTC.

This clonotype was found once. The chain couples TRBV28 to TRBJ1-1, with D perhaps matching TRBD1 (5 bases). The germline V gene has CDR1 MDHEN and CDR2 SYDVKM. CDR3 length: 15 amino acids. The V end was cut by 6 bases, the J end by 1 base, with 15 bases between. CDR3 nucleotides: TGTGCCAGCAGACCCGGCGGGGCAGAGAACACTGAAGCTTTCTTT. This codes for CASRPGGAENTEAFF.

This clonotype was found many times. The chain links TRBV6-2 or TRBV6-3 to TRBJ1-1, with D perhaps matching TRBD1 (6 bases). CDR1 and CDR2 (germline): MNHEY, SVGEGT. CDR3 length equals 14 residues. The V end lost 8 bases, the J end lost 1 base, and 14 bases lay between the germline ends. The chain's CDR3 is CASGPIQGNTEAFF. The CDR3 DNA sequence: TGTGCCAGCGGACCTATACAGGGGAACACTGAAGCTTTCTTT.

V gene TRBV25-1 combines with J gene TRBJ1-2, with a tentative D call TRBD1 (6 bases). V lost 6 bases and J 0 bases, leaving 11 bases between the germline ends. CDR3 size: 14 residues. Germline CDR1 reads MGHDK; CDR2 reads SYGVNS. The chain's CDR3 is CASSREGANYGYTF. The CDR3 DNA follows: TGTGCCAGCAGCAGGGAGGGGGCTAACTATGGCTACACCTTC.

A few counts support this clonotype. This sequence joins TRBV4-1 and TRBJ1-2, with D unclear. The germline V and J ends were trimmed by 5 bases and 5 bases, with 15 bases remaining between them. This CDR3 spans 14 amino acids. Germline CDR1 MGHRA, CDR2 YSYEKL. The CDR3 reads CASSSGPRSYGYTF. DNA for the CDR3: TGCGCCAGCAGCTCCGGGCCTAGGTCGTATGGCTACACCTTC.

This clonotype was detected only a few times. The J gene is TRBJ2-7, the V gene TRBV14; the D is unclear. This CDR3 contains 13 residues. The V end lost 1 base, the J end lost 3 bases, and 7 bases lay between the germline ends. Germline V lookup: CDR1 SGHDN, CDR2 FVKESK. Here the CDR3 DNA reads TGTGCCAGCAGCCAAGCGAAGGGCTACGAGCAGTACTTC. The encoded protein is CASSQAKGYEQYF. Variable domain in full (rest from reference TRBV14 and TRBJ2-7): EAGVTQFPSHSVIEKGQTVTLRCDPISGHDNLYWYRRVMGKEIKFLLHFVKESKQDESGMPNNRFLAERTGGTYSTLKVQPAELEDSGVYFCASSQAKGYEQYFGPGTRLTVT.